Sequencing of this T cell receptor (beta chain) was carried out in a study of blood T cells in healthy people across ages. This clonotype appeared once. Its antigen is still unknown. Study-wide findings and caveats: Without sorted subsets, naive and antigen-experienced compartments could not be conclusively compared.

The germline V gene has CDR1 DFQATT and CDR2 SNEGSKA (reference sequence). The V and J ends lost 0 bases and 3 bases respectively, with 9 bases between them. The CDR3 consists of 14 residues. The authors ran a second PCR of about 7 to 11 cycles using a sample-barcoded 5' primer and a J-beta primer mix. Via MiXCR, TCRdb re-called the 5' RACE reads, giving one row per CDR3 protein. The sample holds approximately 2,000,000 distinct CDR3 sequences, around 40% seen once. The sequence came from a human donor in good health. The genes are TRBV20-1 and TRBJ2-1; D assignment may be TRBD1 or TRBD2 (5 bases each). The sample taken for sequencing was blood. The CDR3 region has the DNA TGCAGTGCTAGAGAAGGGGAGATCTACAATGAGCAGTTCTTC. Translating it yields CSAREGEIYNEQFF.